This T cell receptor beta chain was identified during a study of cytomegalovirus exposure and HLA in healthy donors. Overall study: Early on, a data release was issued that held 85 million to 95 million unique TCRs from HLA-typed donors.

The CDR3 has 15 residues. Losses at the gene ends were 6 bases for V and 2 bases for J; bases not matched to a gene: 7. CDR1 is SNHLY, CDR2 FYNNEI, per germline. Points on this clone: Its matching antigen is unknown.

PCR was performed using 60 Vbeta and 13 Jbeta primers. Profiling relied on immunoSEQ multiplex PCR, and the TCRdb table lists in-frame clones only, not all of them. Among more than 90,000 clones listed, about 75% were seen once. Study-wide findings and caveats: Highly shared variants forming one cluster were likely a sequencing artifact. Rarity held for most TCR sequences, but there were some public TCRs that occurred in many donors.

J is TRBJ2-1 and V is TRBV2; 7 bases are shared with TRBD2. Sequencing was done on a sample of PBMCs. The clonotype was recovered from a man between 40 and 49 years old in good health and CMV-seropositive. The CDR3: CASSESGATYNEQFF. CDR3 nucleotides: TGTGCCAGCAGCGAAAGCGGGGCAACCTACAATGAGCAGTTCTTC.